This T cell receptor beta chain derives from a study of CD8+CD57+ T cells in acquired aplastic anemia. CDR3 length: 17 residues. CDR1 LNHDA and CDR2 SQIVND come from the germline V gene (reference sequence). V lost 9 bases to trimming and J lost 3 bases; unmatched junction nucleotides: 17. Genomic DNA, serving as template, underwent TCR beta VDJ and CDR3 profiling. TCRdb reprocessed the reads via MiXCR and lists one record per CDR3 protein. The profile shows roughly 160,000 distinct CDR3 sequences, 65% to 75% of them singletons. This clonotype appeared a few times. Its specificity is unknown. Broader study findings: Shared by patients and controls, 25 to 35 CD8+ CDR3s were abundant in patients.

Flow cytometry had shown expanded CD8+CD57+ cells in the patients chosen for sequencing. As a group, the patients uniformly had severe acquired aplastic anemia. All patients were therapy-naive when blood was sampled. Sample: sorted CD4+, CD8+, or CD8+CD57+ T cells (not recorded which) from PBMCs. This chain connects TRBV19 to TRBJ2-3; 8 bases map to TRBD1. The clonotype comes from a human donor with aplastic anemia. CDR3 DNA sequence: TGTGCCAGCAGCTTAGAACAGGGGGTCCCTCGGACAGATACGCAGTATTTT. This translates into CASSLEQGVPRTDTQYF.